These 3 T cell receptor beta chains share one sample of origin, sequenced in a study of CD8+ T cells in alopecia areata. Sequencing used cDNA as its template, made by extracting RNA and reverse transcribing it. Repertoires were generated with immunoSEQ multiplex PCR, while TCRdb's copy carries only in-frame clones and drops some. This sample has roughly 100,000 clones, with 86% found just once. Treatment here: oral pan-JAK inhibitor, 5-10 mg twice daily. Sequencing was performed on CD8+ T cells sorted from blood, taken between weeks 30 and 35, from a patient treated with tofacitinib. The receptors were sampled from a human donor with alopecia areata.

The chain carries TRBV19 and TRBJ2-7; tentative D call: TRBD1 (6 bases). V shed 9 bases and J shed 0 bases, with 15 bases lying between them. The CDR3 contains 14 residues. Germline lookup yields CDR1 LNHDA and CDR2 SQIVND (reference sequence). CDR3 protein: CASKWTASSYEQYF. The DNA of the CDR3 is TGTGCCAGCAAATGGACAGCGAGCTCCTACGAGCAGTACTTC. The full variable domain, its missing parts supplied by reference TRBV19 and TRBJ2-7, is DGGITQSPKYLFRKEGQNVTLSCEQNLNHDAMYWYRQDPGQGLRLIYYSQIVNDFQKGDIAEGYSVSREKKESFPLTVTSAQKNPTAFYLCASKWTASSYEQYFGPGTRLTVT.

This chain joins TRBV6-5 and TRBJ2-7, with a possible D match to TRBD2 (6 bases). This CDR3 spans 11 amino acids. Trimming left V 2 bases short and J 7 bases short, with 6 bases between. The V gene's germline CDR1 is MNHEY and CDR2 SVGAGI. The CDR3: CASSYAGEQYF. The CDR3 coding sequence is TGTGCCAGCAGTTACGCGGGGGAGCAGTACTTC.

The chain couples TRBV29-1 to TRBJ2-7; D call uncertain. This CDR3 comprises 13 residues. Trimming took 0 bases from V and 5 from J, leaving 11 bases between them. From germline, CDR1 is SQVTM and CDR2 ANQGSEA. The CDR3 coding sequence is TGCAGCGTTGAAGATGGGCGCCCCGACGAGCAGTACTTC. It specifies CSVEDGRPDEQYF.